The 4 T cell receptor beta chains reported below all come from one sample, sequenced in a study of regulatory T cells in long-lasting Graves disease (dated by TCRdb to the early 2020s). Libraries came from multiplex PCR. The listed sequencing device is Illumina HiSeq 4000. CDR3 regions were amplified by Arm-PCR with iRepertoire HTBI primers to construct TCR beta libraries. The public reads were run again by TCRdb, first through fastp at Q25 and then through MiXCR, and only productive beta chains were kept. All rows with the same CDR3 protein become a single entry with the most common DNA and genes. A total of 350,000 to 450,000 distinct CDR3 sequences appear in this sample, about a fifth of them only once. The ten largest make up roughly 20% of the sample. In the paper's terms, the time point label means: persistent/refractory GD, antithyroid drugs over 5 years with positive TRAb. RNA was extracted from PBMCs in TRIzol for both TCR sequencing and RNA sequencing.

Material: peripheral blood mononuclear cells (PBMCs), obtained when the disease was refractory, from a patient treated with antithyroid drugs. The source of these receptors is a female donor with Graves disease.

The J gene is TRBJ2-2, the V gene TRBV29-1; 8 bases fit TRBD1. The CDR3 sequence is 13 residues long. V shed 6 bases, J shed 4 bases, and the junction held 4 bases outside the gene matches. Germline-derived CDR1 and CDR2 are SQVTM and ANQGSEA. The CDR3 nucleotides are TGCAGCGTACAGGGGGATGCCACCGGGGAGCTGTTTTTT. Amino acid sequence: CSVQGDATGELFF.

This clonotype was detected a few times. V usage is TRBV29-1 and J usage is TRBJ2-5; D might be TRBD2 (6 bases). The germline gives CDR1 SQVTM, CDR2 ANQGSEA. The CDR3 totals 11 residues. V lost 7 bases, J lost 4 bases, and 10 bases lay in between. CDR3 DNA sequence: TGCAGCGCACGCGGGGCAGAGACCCAGTACTTC. It is translated as CSARGAETQYF.

The CDR3 reads CASSQEFPARAEDEQYF. In DNA, the CDR3 is TGTGCCAGCAGCCAAGAATTCCCAGCGCGCGCCGAAGACGAGCAGTACTTC. V and J are TRBV3-1 and TRBJ2-7; no reliable D call. The germline V gene encodes CDR1 LGHDT and CDR2 YNNKEL (reference sequence). This CDR3 is 17 amino acids long. Between the trimmed V and J ends, which lost 0 bases and 5 bases, there was a span of 20 bases.

The genes are TRBV29-1 and TRBJ2-3, with D unclear. The CDR3 totals 12 residues. V shed 8 bases and J shed 1 base, with 10 bases lying between them. CDR1 and CDR2 (germline): SQVTM, ANQGSEA. The CDR3 is CSFLEGTDTQYF. In DNA form, the CDR3 reads TGCAGCTTTCTAGAAGGCACAGATACGCAGTATTTT.